Below are 25 T cell receptor beta chains sequenced from a single sample in a study of CD8 T cells in Susac syndrome. A quantity of 0.5 to 1 ug RNA underwent reverse transcription using random hexamers. Each CDR3 protein is one row after TCRdb ran MiXCR on the immunoSEQ multiplex PCR reads. Altogether about 200,000 distinct CDR3 sequences are present, 92% being singletons, with the ten largest covering approximately 0.13%. The specimen sequenced was CD8+ T cells from PBMCs. Source of these receptors: a human donor with multiple sclerosis.

The chain joins TRBV30 to TRBJ2-1, with D perhaps TRBD1 (6 bases). Germline V gene data show CDR1 as GTSNPN and CDR2 as SVGIG (reference sequence). The CDR3 is 14 residues long. The CDR3 protein is CAHFVGAPYNEQFF. DNA of the CDR3: TGTGCTCACTTTGTGGGGGCTCCCTACAATGAGCAGTTCTTC.

This chain joins TRBV7-2 and TRBJ2-3; D not resolved. The CDR3 has 15 residues. V lost 5 bases to trimming and J lost 2 bases, with 14 bases between them. CDR1 is SGHTA, CDR2 FQGNSA, per germline. CDR3 protein: CASSPLSYYTDTQYF. The CDR3 DNA sequence: TGTGCCAGCAGCCCCCTCTCTTATTACACAGATACGCAGTATTTT. The full variable domain, in which reference TRBV7-2 and TRBJ2-3 provide the parts outside the CDR3, is GAGVSQSPSNKVTEKGKDVELRCDPISGHTALYWYRQSLGQGLEFLIYFQGNSAPDKSGLPSDRFSAERTGGSVSTLTIQRTQQEDSAVYLCASSPLSYYTDTQYFGPGTRLTVL.

V is TRBV29-1 and J is TRBJ1-1; no firm D call. The CDR3 is 11 residues long. The ends were cut back, 4 bases at V and 4 bases at J, with 7 bases in the middle. CDR1 and CDR2 from the germline V gene are SQVTM and ANQGSEA. Here the CDR3 DNA reads TGCAGCGTTGGAGGGAGCACTGAAGCTTTCTTT. Translated: CSVGGSTEAFF.

V usage is TRBV7-9 and J usage is TRBJ1-5, with unresolved D. The CDR3 contains 13 residues. The germline V gene has CDR1 SEHNR and CDR2 FQNEAQ (reference sequence). The V and J ends lost 3 bases and 7 bases respectively, with 10 bases between them. The CDR3 region has the DNA TGTGCCAGCAGCTTCAACGGCGAGCAGCCCCAGCATTTT. Translating gives CASSFNGEQPQHF.

This clonotype was counted once. The rearrangement links TRBV12-3 or TRBV12-4 to TRBJ2-4; the match to TRBD2 covers 10 bases. The CDR3 contains 13 residues. The ends lost 4 bases at V and 8 bases at J; junction bases unmatched: 2. The CDR3 DNA reads TGTGCCAGCAGTTCCGGGACTAGCGACATTCAGTACTTC. Translation gives CASSSGTSDIQYF.

The gene calls are TRBV11-2 and TRBJ2-7; D uncertain. The CDR3 covers 11 residues. Trimming cost V 0 bases and J 6 bases, with 3 bases left between them. CDR1 is SGHAT, CDR2 FQNNGV, per germline. CDR3 loop: CASSLEPEQYF. CDR3 coding DNA: TGTGCCAGCAGCTTAGAGCCCGAGCAGTACTTC.

The rearrangement joins TRBV20-1 to TRBJ1-2; D not certain. This CDR3 has 16 residues. V shed 4 bases and J shed 4 bases, with 22 bases lying between them. The germline V gene encodes CDR1 DFQATT and CDR2 SNEGSKA (reference sequence). The CDR3 DNA reads as TGCAGTGCTATTCCTTTCTTATCCGGTGGCCCCTATGGCTACACCTTC. It yields the protein CSAIPFLSGGPYGYTF.

The rearrangement links TRBV30 to TRBJ2-1; weak D call: TRBD2 (7 bases). The CDR3 extends over 15 amino acids. V was cut by 4 bases and J by 0 bases, with 13 bases left in between. Germline CDR1 GTSNPN, CDR2 SVGIG (reference sequence). CDR3 DNA: TGTGCCTGGACGGGGGGCTTAGTCTCCTACAATGAGCAGTTCTTC. Its protein is CAWTGGLVSYNEQFF.

The V and J genes are TRBV7-9 and TRBJ1-2, with D possibly TRBD1 on 5 matching bases. CDR3 length: 14 residues. CDR1 and CDR2 (germline): SEHNR, FQNEAQ (reference sequence). Trimming pared 5 bases from V and 7 bases from J, leaving 17 bases between. The CDR3 DNA reads TGTGCCAGCAGCCCCGGGACGGCCGGACGTGGCTACACCTTC. Translating gives CASSPGTAGRGYTF. Using reference TRBV7-9 and TRBJ1-2 for the parts outside the CDR3, the full variable domain is DTGVSQNPRHKITKRGQNVTFRCDPISEHNRLYWYRQTLGQGPEFLTYFQNEAQLEKSRLLSDRFSAERPKGSFSTLEIQRTEQGDSAMYLCASSPGTAGRGYTFGSGTRLTVV.

This clonotype was seen a handful of times. This chain uses TRBV7-2 with TRBJ2-7; 9 nucleotides match TRBD1. The V gene's germline CDR1 is SGHTA and CDR2 FQGNSA. Unmatched junction bases numbered 17, after V lost 1 base and J lost 4 bases. This CDR3 contains 19 residues. The CDR3 bases are TGTGCCAGCAGCTTAGGGGGTCCGGGACAGGGACTCGTCGCATACGAGCAGTACTTC. It encodes CASSLGGPGQGLVAYEQYF.

This chain uses TRBV20-1 with TRBJ2-7; 13 bases fit TRBD2. Germline CDR1 reads DFQATT; CDR2 reads SNEGSKA (reference sequence). The CDR3 sequence is 18 residues long. J lost 2 bases, V lost 0 bases, and 10 bases had no gene match. This CDR3 reads CSARDLGTSGTDAYEQYF. The CDR3 nucleotides read TGCAGTGCTAGAGATTTGGGGACTAGCGGGACTGATGCCTACGAGCAGTACTTC.

V is TRBV19 and J is TRBJ2-7, with a possible D match to TRBD2 (5 bases). The ends were cut back, 6 bases at V and 3 bases at J, with 12 bases in the middle. Per germline, CDR1 LNHDA and CDR2 SQIVND (reference sequence). The CDR3 is 13 amino acids. For the CDR3, the DNA is TGTGCCAGTAGCCCGGGAAGGCACTACGAGCAGTACTTC. Translated, it gives CASSPGRHYEQYF.

The chain links TRBV6-5 to TRBJ2-7; D gene ambiguous. The CDR3 is 18 amino acids. V was cut by 0 bases and J by 0 bases, with 18 bases left in between. Per the germline V gene, CDR1 is MNHEY and CDR2 is SVGAGI. CDR3 residues: CASSYSTPSLWSSYEQYF. The DNA for the CDR3 is TGTGCCAGCAGTTACTCGACCCCTAGTCTCTGGAGCTCCTACGAGCAGTACTTC.

This clonotype was recorded once. The chain uses TRBV6-2 or TRBV6-3 and TRBJ2-2, with 11 bases that match TRBD2. CDR1 is MNHEY, CDR2 SVGEGT, per germline. The CDR3 loop spans 16 amino acids. V lost 4 bases and J lost 6; bases outside the gene matches: 7. The CDR3 loop is CASSLGLAVMAGELFF. In DNA, the CDR3 is TGTGCCAGCAGTTTGGGACTAGCGGTCATGGCCGGGGAGCTGTTTTTT.

The chain is built from TRBV6-5 and TRBJ2-5; D remains unclear. The CDR3 totals 17 residues. With 0 bases removed from V and 4 bases from J, the gap between germline ends came to 18 bases. CDR1 and CDR2 from the germline V gene are MNHEY and SVGAGI. The CDR3 nucleotides read TGTGCCAGCAGTTACTCTTGGGGTTTAAGGTTAGGAGAGACCCAGTACTTC. As protein: CASSYSWGLRLGETQYF.

This chain joins TRBV2 and TRBJ2-4; D is unresolved. This CDR3 has 10 amino acids. Germline loops: CDR1 SNHLY, CDR2 FYNNEI. V lost 4 bases, J lost 7 bases, and 2 bases lay in between. This CDR3 reads CASSGNIQYF. CDR3 in DNA: TGTGCCAGCAGTGGTAACATTCAGTACTTC. The complete variable domain, with remaining parts taken from reference TRBV2 and TRBJ2-4, reads EPEVTQTPSHQVTQMGQEVILRCVPISNHLYFYWYRQILGQKVEFLVSFYNNEISEKSEIFDDQFSVERPDGSNFTLKIRSTKLEDSAMYFCASSGNIQYFGAGTRLSVL.

This clonotype was seen only once. The V and J genes are TRBV15 and TRBJ1-3, with TRBD1 as a possible D gene (6 bases). CDR3 length: 19 amino acids. V was cut by 0 bases and J by 0 bases, with 18 bases left in between. The V gene's germline CDR1 is LNHNV and CDR2 YYDKDF (reference sequence). CDR3 coding DNA: TGTGCCACCAGCAGAGATAGGGGGGCCGACAGAAGCTCTGGAAACACCATATATTTT. Amino acid sequence: CATSRDRGADRSSGNTIYF. Full variable domain (missing parts from reference TRBV15 and TRBJ1-3): DAMVIQNPRYQVTQFGKPVTLSCSQTLNHNVMYWYQQKSSQAPKLLFHYYDKDFNNEADTPDNFQSRRPNTSFCFLDIRSPGLGDTAMYLCATSRDRGADRSSGNTIYFGEGSWLTVV.

The J gene is TRBJ2-1, the V gene TRBV7-9; TRBD2 might be the D (6 bases). This CDR3 comprises 15 residues. V lost 1 base and J lost 9, with 16 bases in between. Germline CDR1 SEHNR, CDR2 FQNEAQ (reference sequence). The CDR3 reads CASSLEAGQEGEQFF. CDR3 DNA sequence: TGTGCCAGCAGCTTAGAGGCAGGTCAGGAGGGTGAGCAGTTCTTC.

V and J are TRBV19 and TRBJ1-5; 8 nucleotides match TRBD1. Germline CDR1 reads LNHDA; CDR2 reads SQIVND (reference sequence). There are 15 residues in the CDR3. Trimming cost V 8 bases and J 4 bases; bases outside gene matches: 10. CDR3 bases: TGTGCCAGTTCTACCCTGGGGACAGGTAATCAGCCCCAGCATTTT. Encoded protein: CASSTLGTGNQPQHF.

The chain combines TRBV4-1 with TRBJ2-5; D is ambiguous. Trimming took 3 bases from V and 5 from J, leaving 13 bases between them. There are 14 residues in the CDR3. CDR1 is MGHRA, CDR2 YSYEKL, per germline. The CDR3, as DNA: TGCGCCAGCAGCCATCTAAGTAACGGGGAGACCCAGTACTTC. This gives the protein CASSHLSNGETQYF.

The chain links TRBV12-3 or TRBV12-4 to TRBJ2-1; 11 nucleotides match TRBD2. The CDR3 contains 16 residues. V lost 7 bases to trimming and J lost 4 bases; unmatched junction nucleotides: 9. The CDR3 protein is CASTPLAGVGYNEQFF. The CDR3 nucleotides read TGTGCCAGCACCCCACTAGCGGGAGTAGGGTACAATGAGCAGTTCTTC.

This rearrangement joins TRBV20-1 to TRBJ2-1; D is unclear. Germline CDR1 reads DFQATT; CDR2 reads SNEGSKA (reference sequence). Trimming left V 0 bases short and J 4 bases short, with 13 bases between. The CDR3 runs to 15 residues. The CDR3 nucleotides read TGCAGTGCTAGAGAACTCACTCAAATGTACAATGAGCAGTTCTTC. This sequence encodes CSARELTQMYNEQFF.

V gene TRBV12-3 or TRBV12-4 combines with J gene TRBJ1-2, with D possibly matching TRBD1 (5 bases). The CDR3 consists of 15 residues. V lost 4 bases and J lost 7, with 19 bases in between. The CDR3 DNA reads TGTGCCAGCAGTTCCGCAGGGTCGGGTGGGTCTGGCTACACCTTC. This sequence encodes CASSSAGSGGSGYTF.

The chain combines TRBV10-3 with TRBJ2-2, with TRBD2 identical over 11 bases. Germline CDR1 ENHRY, CDR2 SYGVKD. V gave up 6 bases and J gave up 6 bases; unmatched junction bases: 12. CDR3 length equals 17 residues. The CDR3, as DNA: TGTGCCATCAGCGCTCCTGCCGGGACTAGCGGCTCCGGGGAGCTGTTTTTT. Translation: CAISAPAGTSGSGELFF.

The rearrangement links TRBV7-9 to TRBJ1-1; D not certain. The CDR3 has 13 residues. CDR1 and CDR2 (germline): SEHNR, FQNEAQ (reference sequence). V dropped 2 bases and J dropped 8 bases, with 12 bases sitting between them. Here the CDR3 DNA reads TGTGCCAGCAGCTTAACGGAGAGCACCGAAGCTTTCTTT. Translating gives CASSLTESTEAFF.